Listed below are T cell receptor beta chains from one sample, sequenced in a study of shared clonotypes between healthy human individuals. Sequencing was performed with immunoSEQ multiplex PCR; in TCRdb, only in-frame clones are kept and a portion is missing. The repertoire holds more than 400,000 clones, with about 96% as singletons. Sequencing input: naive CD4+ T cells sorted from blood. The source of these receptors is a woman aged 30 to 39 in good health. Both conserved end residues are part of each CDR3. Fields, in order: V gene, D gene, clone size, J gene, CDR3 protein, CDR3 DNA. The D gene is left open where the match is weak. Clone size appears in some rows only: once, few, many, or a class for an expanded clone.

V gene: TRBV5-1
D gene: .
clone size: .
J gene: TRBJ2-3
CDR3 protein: CASSLVQVVRPDTQYF
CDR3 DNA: TGCGCCAGCAGTTTGGTTCAGGTGGTTAGGCCAGATACGCAGTATTTT

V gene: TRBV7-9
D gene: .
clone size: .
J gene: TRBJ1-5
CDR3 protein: CASSLGPEGQPQHF
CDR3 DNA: TGTGCCAGCAGCTTAGGTCCGGAGGGACAGCCCCAGCATTTT

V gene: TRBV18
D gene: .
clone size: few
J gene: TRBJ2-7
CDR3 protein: CASSPPGRNEQYF
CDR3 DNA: TGTGCCAGCTCACCACCGGGCAGAAACGAGCAGTACTTC

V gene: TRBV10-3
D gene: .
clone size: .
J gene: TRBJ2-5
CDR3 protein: CAISESLGGGAVPTQYF
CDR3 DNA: TGTGCCATCAGTGAGTCTCTGGGAGGAGGGGCTGTGCCGACCCAGTACTTC

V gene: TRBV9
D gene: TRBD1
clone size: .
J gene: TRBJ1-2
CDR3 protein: CASSVLTGGASGYTF
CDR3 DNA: TGTGCCAGCAGCGTACTGACAGGGGGCGCGTCTGGCTACACCTTC

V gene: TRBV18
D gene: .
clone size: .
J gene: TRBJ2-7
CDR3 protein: CASSPLDLWYEQYF
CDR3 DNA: TGTGCCAGCTCACCCCTAGACCTATGGTACGAGCAGTACTTC

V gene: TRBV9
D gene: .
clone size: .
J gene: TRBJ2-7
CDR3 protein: CASSGLGGVGEQYF
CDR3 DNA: TGTGCCAGCAGCGGTCTCGGCGGGGTCGGCGAGCAGTACTTC

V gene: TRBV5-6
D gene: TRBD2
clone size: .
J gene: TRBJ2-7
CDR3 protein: CASSLKGLAGGPSYEQYF
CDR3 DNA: TGTGCCAGCAGCTTAAAGGGACTAGCGGGAGGGCCCTCCTACGAGCAGTACTTC

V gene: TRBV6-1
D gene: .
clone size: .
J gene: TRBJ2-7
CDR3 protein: CASTIGPEQYF
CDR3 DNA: TGTGCCAGCACCATAGGCCCCGAGCAGTACTTC

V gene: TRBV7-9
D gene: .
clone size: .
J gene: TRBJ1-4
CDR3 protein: CASSRGASNEKLFF
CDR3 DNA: TGTGCCAGCAGCCGGGGGGCAAGTAATGAAAAACTGTTTTTT

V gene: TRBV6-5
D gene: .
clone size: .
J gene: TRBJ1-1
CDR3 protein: CASSYSNYRDTEAFF
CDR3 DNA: TGTGCCAGCAGTTACTCGAATTACAGGGACACTGAAGCTTTCTTT

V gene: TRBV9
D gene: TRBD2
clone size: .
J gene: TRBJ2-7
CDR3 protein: CASSVGLAGTYEQYF
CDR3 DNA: TGTGCCAGCAGCGTGGGACTAGCGGGAACCTACGAGCAGTACTTC

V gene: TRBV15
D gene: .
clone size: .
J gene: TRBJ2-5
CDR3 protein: CATTVVGTGETQYF
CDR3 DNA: TGTGCCACCACCGTAGTGGGGACCGGAGAGACCCAGTACTTC

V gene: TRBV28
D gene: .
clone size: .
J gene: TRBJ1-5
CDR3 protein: CASSLPGAGGNQPQHF
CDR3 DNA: TGTGCCAGCAGCTTACCGGGGGCCGGGGGCAATCAGCCCCAGCATTTT

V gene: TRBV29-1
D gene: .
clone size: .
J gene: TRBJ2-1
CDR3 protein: CSVGSFGFYNEQFF
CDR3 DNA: TGCAGCGTTGGGTCCTTCGGTTTTTACAATGAGCAGTTCTTC

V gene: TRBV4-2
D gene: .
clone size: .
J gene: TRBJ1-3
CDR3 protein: CASSQDGGSLLSGNTIYF
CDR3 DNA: TGTGCCAGCAGCCAAGATGGAGGAAGCCTCCTCTCTGGAAACACCATATATTTT

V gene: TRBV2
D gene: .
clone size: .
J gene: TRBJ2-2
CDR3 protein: CASSGQGGNTGELFF
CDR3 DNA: TGTGCCAGCAGTGGCCAAGGGGGGAACACCGGGGAGCTGTTTTTT

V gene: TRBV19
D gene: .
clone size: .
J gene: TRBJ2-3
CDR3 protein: CASSLSGSTDTQYF
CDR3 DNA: TGTGCCAGTAGTTTGAGCGGAAGCACAGATACGCAGTATTTT

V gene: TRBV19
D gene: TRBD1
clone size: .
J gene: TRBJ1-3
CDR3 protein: CASSAPGQGSGNTIYF
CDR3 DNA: TGTGCCAGTAGCGCGCCCGGACAGGGCTCTGGAAACACCATATATTTT

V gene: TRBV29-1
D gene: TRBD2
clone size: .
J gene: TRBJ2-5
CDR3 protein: CSGQLAGAGETQYF
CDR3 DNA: TGCAGCGGACAACTAGCGGGAGCTGGGGAGACCCAGTACTTC

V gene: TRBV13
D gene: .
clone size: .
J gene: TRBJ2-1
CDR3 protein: CASSLTGDWGNEQFF
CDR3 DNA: TGTGCCAGCAGTTTAACAGGAGATTGGGGAAATGAGCAGTTCTTC

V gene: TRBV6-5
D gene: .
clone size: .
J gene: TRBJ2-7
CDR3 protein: CASSYKGGRYEQYF
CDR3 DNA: TGTGCCAGCAGTTACAAGGGGGGGAGGTACGAGCAGTACTTC

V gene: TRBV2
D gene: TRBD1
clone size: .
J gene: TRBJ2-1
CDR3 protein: CAREGGTGANNEQFF
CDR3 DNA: TGTGCCAGAGAAGGGGGGACAGGTGCGAACAATGAGCAGTTCTTC

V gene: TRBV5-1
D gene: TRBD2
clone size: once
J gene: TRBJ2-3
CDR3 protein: CASSRAGGTDTQYF
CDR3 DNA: TGCGCCAGCAGCCGAGCGGGAGGCACAGATACGCAGTATTTT

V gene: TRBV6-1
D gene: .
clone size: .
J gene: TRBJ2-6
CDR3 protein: CASSNGGSGANVLTF
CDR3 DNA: TGTGCCAGCAGTAATGGGGGTTCTGGGGCCAACGTCCTGACTTTC

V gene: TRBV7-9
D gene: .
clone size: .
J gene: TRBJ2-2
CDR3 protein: CASTARGGSGTGELFF
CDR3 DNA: TGTGCCAGCACCGCCCGGGGAGGAAGCGGCACCGGGGAGCTGTTTTTT

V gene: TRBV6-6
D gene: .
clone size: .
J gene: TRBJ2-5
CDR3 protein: CASSPGAQETQYF
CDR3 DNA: TGTGCCAGCAGTCCGGGGGCACAAGAGACCCAGTACTTC

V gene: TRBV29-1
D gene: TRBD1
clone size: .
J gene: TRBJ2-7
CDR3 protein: CSAAGTGGYEQYF
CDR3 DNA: TGCAGCGCCGCTGGGACAGGGGGTTACGAGCAGTACTTC

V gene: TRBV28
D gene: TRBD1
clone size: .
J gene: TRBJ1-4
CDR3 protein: CASSSPGQGAAGEKLFF
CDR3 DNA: TGTGCCAGCAGCTCCCCGGGACAGGGGGCGGCGGGAGAAAAACTGTTTTTT

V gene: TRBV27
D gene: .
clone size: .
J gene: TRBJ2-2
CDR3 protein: CASSLGVVTGELFF
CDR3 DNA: TGTGCCAGCAGTTTGGGGGTAGTCACCGGGGAGCTGTTTTTT

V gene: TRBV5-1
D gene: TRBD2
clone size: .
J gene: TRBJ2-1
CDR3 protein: CASSKLGLAGVKRYNEQFF
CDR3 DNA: TGCGCCAGCAGTAAATTGGGACTAGCGGGAGTAAAGAGATACAATGAGCAGTTCTTC

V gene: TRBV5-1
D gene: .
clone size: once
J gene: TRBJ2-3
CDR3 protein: CASSGGGGSGTDTQYF
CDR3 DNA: TGCGCCAGCTCTGGAGGGGGAGGGAGCGGCACAGATACGCAGTATTTT

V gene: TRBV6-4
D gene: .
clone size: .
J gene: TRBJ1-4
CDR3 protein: CASRASVNEKLFF
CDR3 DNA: TGTGCCAGCAGAGCATCAGTGAATGAAAAACTGTTTTTT

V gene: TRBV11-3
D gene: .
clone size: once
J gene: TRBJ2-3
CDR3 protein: CASRLTSKTSDTQYF
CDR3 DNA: TGTGCCAGCAGACTGACTAGTAAGACTTCAGATACGCAGTATTTT

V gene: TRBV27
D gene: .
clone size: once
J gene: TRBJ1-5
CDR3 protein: CASSLGQGLGGNQPQHF
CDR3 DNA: TGTGCCAGCAGTTTAGGCCAGGGGTTGGGAGGTAATCAGCCCCAGCATTTT

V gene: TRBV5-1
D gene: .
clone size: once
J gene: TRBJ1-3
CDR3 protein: CASSLGTGSGNTIYF
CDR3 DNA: TGCGCCAGCAGCTTGGGCACAGGGTCTGGAAACACCATATATTTT

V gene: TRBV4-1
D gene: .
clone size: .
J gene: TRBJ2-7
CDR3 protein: CASSPRQGGRYEQYF
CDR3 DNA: TGCGCCAGCAGCCCCCGACAGGGAGGGCGCTACGAGCAGTACTTC

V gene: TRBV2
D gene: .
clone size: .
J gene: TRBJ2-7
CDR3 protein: CASSEQFSGIPYEQYF
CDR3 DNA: TGTGCCAGCAGTGAACAGTTTAGCGGTATACCCTACGAGCAGTACTTC

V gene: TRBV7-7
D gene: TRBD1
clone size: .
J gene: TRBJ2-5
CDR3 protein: CASSHRTGTEETQYF
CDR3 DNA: TGTGCCAGCAGCCACCGGACAGGGACGGAGGAGACCCAGTACTTC

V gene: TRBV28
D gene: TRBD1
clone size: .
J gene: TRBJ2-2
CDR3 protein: CASSFQAGTGSLFF
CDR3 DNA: TGTGCCAGCAGTTTCCAAGCCGGGACAGGGTCACTGTTTTTT

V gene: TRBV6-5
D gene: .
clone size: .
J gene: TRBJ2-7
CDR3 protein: CASTGLPPFDEQYF
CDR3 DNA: TGTGCCAGCACCGGACTCCCCCCCTTCGACGAGCAGTACTTC

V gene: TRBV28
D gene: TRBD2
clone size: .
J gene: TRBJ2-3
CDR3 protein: CASSRHGAGVGGTDTQYF
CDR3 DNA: TGTGCCAGCTCGCGCCACGGGGCGGGAGTTGGGGGAACAGATACGCAGTATTTT

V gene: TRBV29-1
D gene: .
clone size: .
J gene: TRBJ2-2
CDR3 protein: CSVYAGRTTGELFF
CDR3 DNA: TGCAGCGTATACGCAGGGCGGACCACCGGGGAGCTGTTTTTT

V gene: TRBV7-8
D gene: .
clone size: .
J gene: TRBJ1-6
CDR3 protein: CASSSRRSSYNSPLHF
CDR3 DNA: TGTGCCAGCAGCTCCCGTCGGAGCTCCTATAATTCACCCCTCCACTTT

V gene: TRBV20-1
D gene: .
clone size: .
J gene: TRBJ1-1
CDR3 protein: CSPRADTEAFF
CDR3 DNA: TGCAGTCCCAGAGCGGACACTGAAGCTTTCTTT

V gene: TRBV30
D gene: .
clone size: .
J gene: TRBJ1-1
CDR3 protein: CAWSVYGGVGGWSEAFF
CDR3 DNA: TGTGCCTGGAGTGTATACGGGGGGGTGGGAGGCTGGTCTGAAGCTTTCTTT

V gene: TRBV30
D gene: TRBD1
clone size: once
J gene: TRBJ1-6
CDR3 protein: CAWRGDSSYNSPLHF
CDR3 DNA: TGTGCCTGGAGGGGGGACAGCTCCTATAATTCACCCCTCCACTTT

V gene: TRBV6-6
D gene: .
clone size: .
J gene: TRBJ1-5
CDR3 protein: CASSPPGGRGNQPQHF
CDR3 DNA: TGTGCCAGCAGTCCTCCCGGGGGTCGAGGCAATCAGCCCCAGCATTTT

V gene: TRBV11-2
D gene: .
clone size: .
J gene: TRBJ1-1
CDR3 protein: CASGGMIPGTEAFF
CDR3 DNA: TGTGCCAGTGGGGGTATGATACCGGGCACTGAAGCTTTCTTT

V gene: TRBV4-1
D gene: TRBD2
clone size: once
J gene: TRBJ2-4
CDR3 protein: CASSQETSGRGNIQYF
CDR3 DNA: TGCGCCAGCAGCCAAGAGACTAGCGGGAGGGGTAACATTCAGTACTTC

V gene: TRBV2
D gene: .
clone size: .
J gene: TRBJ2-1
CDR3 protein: CASTREYIGDNEQFF
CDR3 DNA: TGTGCCAGCACAAGGGAATATATTGGGGACAATGAGCAGTTCTTC

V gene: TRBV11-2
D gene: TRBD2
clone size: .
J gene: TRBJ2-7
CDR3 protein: CASSRTSGAYEQYF
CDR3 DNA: TGTGCCAGCAGCCGGACTAGCGGGGCCTACGAGCAGTACTTC

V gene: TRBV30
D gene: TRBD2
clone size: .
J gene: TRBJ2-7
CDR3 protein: CAWRSGTSGSLGYEQYF
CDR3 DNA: TGTGCCTGGAGATCCGGGACTAGCGGGAGCTTAGGCTACGAGCAGTACTTC

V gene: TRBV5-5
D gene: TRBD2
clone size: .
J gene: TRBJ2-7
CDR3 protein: CASSLLALGNEQYF
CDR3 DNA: TGTGCCAGCAGCTTACTAGCGCTGGGAAACGAGCAGTACTTC

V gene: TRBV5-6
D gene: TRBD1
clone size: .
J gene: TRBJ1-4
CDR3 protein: CASRGTVNEKLFF
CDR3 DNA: TGTGCCAGCCGCGGGACAGTTAATGAAAAACTGTTTTTT